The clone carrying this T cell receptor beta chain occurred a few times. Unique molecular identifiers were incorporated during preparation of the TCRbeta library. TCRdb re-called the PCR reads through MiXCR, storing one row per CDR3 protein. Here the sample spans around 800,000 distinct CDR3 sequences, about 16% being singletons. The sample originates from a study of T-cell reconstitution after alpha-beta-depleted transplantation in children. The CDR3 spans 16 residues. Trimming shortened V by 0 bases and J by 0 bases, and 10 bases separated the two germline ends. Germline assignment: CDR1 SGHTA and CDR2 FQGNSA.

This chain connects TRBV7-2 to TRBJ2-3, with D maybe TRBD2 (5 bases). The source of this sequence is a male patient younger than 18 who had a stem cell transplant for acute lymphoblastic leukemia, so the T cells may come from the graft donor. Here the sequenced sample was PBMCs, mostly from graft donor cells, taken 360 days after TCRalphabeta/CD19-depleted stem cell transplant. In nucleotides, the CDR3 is TGTGCCAGCAGCTTAGCGAGCGGACCTAGCACAGATACGCAGTATTTT. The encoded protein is CASSLASGPSTDTQYF.